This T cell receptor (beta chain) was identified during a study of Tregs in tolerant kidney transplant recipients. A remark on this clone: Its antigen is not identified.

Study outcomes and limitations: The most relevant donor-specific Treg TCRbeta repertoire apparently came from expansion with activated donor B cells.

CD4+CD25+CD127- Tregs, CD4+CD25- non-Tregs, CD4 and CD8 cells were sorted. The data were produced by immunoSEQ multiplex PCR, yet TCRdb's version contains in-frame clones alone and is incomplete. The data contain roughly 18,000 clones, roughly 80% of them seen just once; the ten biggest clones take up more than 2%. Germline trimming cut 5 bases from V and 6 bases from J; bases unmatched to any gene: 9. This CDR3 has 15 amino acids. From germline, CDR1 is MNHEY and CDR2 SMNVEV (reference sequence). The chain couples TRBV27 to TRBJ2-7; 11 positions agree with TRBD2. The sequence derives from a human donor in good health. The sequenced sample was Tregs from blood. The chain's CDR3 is CASSITSGSSSEQYF. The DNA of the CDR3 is TGTGCCAGCAGTATTACTAGCGGGAGTTCAAGCGAGCAGTACTTC.